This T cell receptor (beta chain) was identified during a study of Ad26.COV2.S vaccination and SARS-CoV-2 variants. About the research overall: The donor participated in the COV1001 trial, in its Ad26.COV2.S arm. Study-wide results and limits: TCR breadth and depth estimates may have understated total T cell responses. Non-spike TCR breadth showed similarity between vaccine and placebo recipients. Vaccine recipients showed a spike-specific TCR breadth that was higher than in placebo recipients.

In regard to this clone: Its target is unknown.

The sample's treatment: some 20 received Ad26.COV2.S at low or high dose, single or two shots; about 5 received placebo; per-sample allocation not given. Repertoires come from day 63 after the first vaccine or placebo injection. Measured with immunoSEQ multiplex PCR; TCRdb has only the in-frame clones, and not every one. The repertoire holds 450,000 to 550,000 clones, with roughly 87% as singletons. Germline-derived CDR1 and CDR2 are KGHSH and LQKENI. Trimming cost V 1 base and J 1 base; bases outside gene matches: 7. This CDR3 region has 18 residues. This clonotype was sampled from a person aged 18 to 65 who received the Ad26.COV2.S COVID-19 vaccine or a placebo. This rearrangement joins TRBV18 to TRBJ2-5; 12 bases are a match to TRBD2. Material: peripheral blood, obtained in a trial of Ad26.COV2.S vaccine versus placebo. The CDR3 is CASSPLWTSGASQETQYF. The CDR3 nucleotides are TGTGCCAGCTCACCACTCTGGACTAGCGGGGCCTCCCAAGAGACCCAGTACTTC.